This T cell receptor beta chain is from a study of shared clonotypes between healthy human individuals. The CDR3 is made up of 15 amino acids. With V trimmed by 4 bases and J by 8 bases, 11 bases remained unmatched. Germline CDR1 and CDR2: SGDLS and YYNGEE. This clone was found a few times. A split of CD4+ cells into CD45RA+ naive and CD45RA-negative memory subsets was performed. Deep level was the assay's run setting. In the original analysis: As immunoSEQ supplied junction-only sequences (without quality scores), filtering differed. Sequencing used immunoSEQ multiplex PCR; TCRdb keeps in-frame clones, though not all of them. That table furnishes V, J and clone size, whereas the DNA furnished D and trimming. The sample lists 950,000 to 1,100,000 clones; more than 75% were seen once.

The clonotype comes from a man younger than 35 in good health. Some clones in this sample may be carry-over from other donors' samples. The chain recombines TRBV9 with TRBJ1-4; 7 nucleotides match TRBD1. Sequencing was done on a sample of memory CD4+ T cells from PBMCs. Documented subset: CD45RA-negative fraction. The CDR3 protein is CASSPTLGGGEKLFF. In DNA form, the CDR3 reads TGTGCCAGCAGCCCGACCTTGGGAGGGGGCGAAAAACTGTTTTTT.